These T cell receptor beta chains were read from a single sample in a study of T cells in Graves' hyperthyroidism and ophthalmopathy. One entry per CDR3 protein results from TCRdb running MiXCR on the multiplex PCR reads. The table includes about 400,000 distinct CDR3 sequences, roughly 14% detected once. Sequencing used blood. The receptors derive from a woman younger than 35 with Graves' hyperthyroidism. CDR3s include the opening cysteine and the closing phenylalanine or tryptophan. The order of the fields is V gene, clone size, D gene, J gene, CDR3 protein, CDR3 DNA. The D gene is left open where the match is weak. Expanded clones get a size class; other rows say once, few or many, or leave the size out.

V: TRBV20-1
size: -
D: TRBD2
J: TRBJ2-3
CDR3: CSARGLLAGGFDTQYF
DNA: TGCAGTGCTAGAGGCCTACTAGCGGGGGGGTTCGATACGCAGTATTTT

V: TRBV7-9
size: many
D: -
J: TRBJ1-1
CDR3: CASSLGSLNTEAFF
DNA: TGTGCCAGCAGCTTAGGATCCTTGAACACTGAAGCTTTCTTT

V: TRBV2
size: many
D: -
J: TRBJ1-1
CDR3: CASRADGNTEAFF
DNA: TGTGCCAGCAGGGCAGACGGGAACACTGAAGCTTTCTTT

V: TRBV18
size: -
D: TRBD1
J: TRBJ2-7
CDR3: CASSATGNSYEQYF
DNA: TGTGCCAGCTCAGCGACAGGGAACTCCTACGAGCAGTACTTC

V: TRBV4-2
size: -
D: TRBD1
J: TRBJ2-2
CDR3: CASSQETGSMEELFF
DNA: TGTGCCAGCAGCCAAGAGACAGGGAGTATGGAGGAGCTGTTTTTT

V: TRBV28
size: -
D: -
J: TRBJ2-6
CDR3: CASSRARYKAGANVLTF
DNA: TGTGCCAGCAGTCGGGCAAGGTACAAGGCTGGGGCCAACGTCCTGACTTTC

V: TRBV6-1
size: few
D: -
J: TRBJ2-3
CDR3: CASRPLATDTQYF
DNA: TGTGCCAGCAGGCCCCTAGCTACAGATACGCAGTATTTT

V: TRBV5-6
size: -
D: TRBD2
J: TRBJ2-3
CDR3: CASSLGISGRASGTDTQYF
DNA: TGTGCCAGCAGCTTGGGAATTAGCGGGAGGGCATCGGGCACAGATACGCAGTATTTT

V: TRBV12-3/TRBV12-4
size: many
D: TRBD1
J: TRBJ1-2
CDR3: CASSNRDRANGYTF
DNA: TGTGCCAGCAGCAACCGGGACAGGGCGAATGGCTACACCTTC

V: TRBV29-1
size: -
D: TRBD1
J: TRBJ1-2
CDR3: CSVSTGGNYGYTF
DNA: TGCAGCGTTTCGACAGGGGGGAACTATGGCTACACCTTC

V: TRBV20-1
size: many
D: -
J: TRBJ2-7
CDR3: CSAKKGRQGNYEQYF
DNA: TGCAGTGCTAAAAAGGGGCGGCAGGGCAACTACGAGCAGTACTTC

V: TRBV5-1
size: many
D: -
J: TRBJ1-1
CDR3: CASSLEVYMNTEAFF
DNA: TGCGCCAGCAGCTTGGAGGTTTACATGAACACTGAAGCTTTCTTT

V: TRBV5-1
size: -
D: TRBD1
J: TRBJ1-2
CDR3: CASSPAPGQQNYGYTF
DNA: TGCGCCAGCAGCCCCGCCCCGGGACAGCAGAACTATGGCTACACCTTC

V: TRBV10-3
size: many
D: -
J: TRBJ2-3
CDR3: CAISDWPSTDTQYF
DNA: TGTGCCATCAGTGATTGGCCCAGCACAGATACGCAGTATTTT

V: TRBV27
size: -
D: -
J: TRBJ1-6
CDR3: CASSFEKGGFSPLHF
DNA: TGTGCCAGCAGTTTTGAGAAGGGAGGGTTTTCACCCCTCCACTTT

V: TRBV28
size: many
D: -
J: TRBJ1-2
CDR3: CASSLRSQGSYGYTF
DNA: TGTGCCAGCAGTTTAAGGTCACAGGGAAGCTATGGCTACACCTTC

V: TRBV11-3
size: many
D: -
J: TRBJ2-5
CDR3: CASSLGGPETQYF
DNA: TGTGCCAGCAGCTTAGGGGGGCCAGAGACCCAGTACTTC

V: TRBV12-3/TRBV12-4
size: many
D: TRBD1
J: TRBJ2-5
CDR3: CASSSGGTGQKTQYF
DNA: TGTGCCAGCAGTTCAGGAGGGACAGGTCAGAAGACCCAGTACTTC

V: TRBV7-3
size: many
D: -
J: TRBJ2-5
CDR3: CASSLRVGETQYF
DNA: TGTGCCAGCAGCTTAAGAGTGGGAGAGACCCAGTACTTC

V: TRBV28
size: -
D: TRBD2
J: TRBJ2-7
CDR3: CASSSMVQREGAPSYEQYF
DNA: TGTGCCAGCAGTTCGATGGTACAGCGGGAGGGTGCCCCTTCCTACGAGCAGTACTTC

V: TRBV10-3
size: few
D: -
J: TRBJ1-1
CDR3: CAISESIGLNTEAFF
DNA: TGTGCCATCAGTGAGTCGATAGGACTGAACACTGAAGCTTTCTTT

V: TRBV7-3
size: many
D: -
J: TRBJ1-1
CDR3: CASSLSPAMNTEAFF
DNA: TGTGCCAGCAGCTTAAGCCCAGCCATGAACACTGAAGCTTTCTTT

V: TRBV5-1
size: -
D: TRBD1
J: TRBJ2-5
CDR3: CASSKKTGAGETQYF
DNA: TGCGCCAGCAGCAAGAAGACAGGGGCCGGAGAGACCCAGTACTTC

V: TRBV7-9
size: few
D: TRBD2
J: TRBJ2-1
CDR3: CASSNIAGAALTQFF
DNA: TGTGCCAGCAGCAACATAGCGGGGGCTGCTTTAACGCAGTTCTTC

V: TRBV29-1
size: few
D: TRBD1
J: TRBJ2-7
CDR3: CSVEEQGREQYF
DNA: TGCAGCGTTGAAGAACAGGGGAGAGAGCAGTACTTC

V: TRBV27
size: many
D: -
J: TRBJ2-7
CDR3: CASSRGYVRYEQYF
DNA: TGTGCCAGCAGCCGAGGATACGTCCGATACGAGCAGTACTTC

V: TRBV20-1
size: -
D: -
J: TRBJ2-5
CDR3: CSAPNSGETQYF
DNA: TGCAGTGCTCCCAATAGTGGAGAGACCCAGTACTTC

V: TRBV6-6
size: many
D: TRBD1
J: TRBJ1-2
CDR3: CASSYSYRGNYGYTF
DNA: TGTGCCAGCAGTTACAGTTACAGGGGGAACTATGGCTACACCTTC

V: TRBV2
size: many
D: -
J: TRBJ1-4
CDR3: CASRGQHNEKLFF
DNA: TGTGCCAGCAGGGGCCAACATAATGAAAAACTGTTTTTT

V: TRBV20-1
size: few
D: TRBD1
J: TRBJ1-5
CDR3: CSASGTGNGNQPQHF
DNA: TGCAGTGCTAGTGGGACAGGGAATGGCAATCAGCCCCAGCATTTT

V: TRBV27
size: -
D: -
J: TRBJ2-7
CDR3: CASRVSSSYEQYF
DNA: TGTGCCAGCAGGGTTTCCTCCTCCTACGAGCAGTACTTC

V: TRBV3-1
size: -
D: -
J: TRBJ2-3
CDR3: CASSQDYGGGRDTQYF
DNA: TGTGCCAGCAGCCAAGATTATGGGGGAGGAAGAGATACGCAGTATTTT

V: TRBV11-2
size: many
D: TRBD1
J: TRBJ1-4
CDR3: CASSLVEGQPNEKLFF
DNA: TGTGCCAGCAGCTTAGTAGAGGGACAGCCGAATGAAAAACTGTTTTTT

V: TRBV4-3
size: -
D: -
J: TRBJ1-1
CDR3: CASNRGGGNTEAFF
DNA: TGCGCCAGCAACAGAGGGGGGGGGAACACTGAAGCTTTCTTT

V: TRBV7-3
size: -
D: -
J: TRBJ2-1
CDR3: CASSPGNIYNEQFF
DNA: TGTGCCAGCAGCCCCGGGAACATTTACAATGAGCAGTTCTTC

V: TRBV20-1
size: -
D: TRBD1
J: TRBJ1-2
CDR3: CSASNEATGGRGGYTF
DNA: TGCAGTGCTAGTAATGAGGCCACAGGGGGGAGAGGTGGCTACACCTTC

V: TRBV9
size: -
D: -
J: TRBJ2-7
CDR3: CASSVEAGASEQYF
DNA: TGTGCCAGCAGCGTAGAGGCGGGCGCTAGCGAGCAGTACTTC

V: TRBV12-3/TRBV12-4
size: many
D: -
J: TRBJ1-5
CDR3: CASSFRQGGGQPQHF
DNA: TGTGCCAGCAGTTTCAGGCAGGGAGGTGGACAGCCCCAGCATTTT

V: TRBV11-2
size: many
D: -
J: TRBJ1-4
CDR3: CASSLALGADEKLFF
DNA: TGTGCCAGCAGCTTAGCTCTGGGGGCTGATGAAAAACTGTTTTTT

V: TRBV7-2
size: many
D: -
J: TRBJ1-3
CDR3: CASSRRAWEVSGNTIYF
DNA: TGTGCCAGCAGCCGTAGGGCATGGGAGGTCTCTGGAAACACCATATATTTT

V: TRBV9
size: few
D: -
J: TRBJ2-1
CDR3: CASSVSARGISYNEQFF
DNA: TGTGCCAGCAGCGTATCTGCTCGGGGGATTTCCTACAATGAGCAGTTCTTC

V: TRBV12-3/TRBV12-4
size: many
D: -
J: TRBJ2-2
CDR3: CASSFPAGLHTGELFF
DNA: TGTGCCAGCAGTTTCCCCGCCGGGTTACACACCGGGGAGCTGTTTTTT

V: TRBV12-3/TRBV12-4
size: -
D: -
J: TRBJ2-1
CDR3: CASRRGYSYNEQFF
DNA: TGTGCCAGCAGAAGGGGCTATTCCTACAATGAGCAGTTCTTC

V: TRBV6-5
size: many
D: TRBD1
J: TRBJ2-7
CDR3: CASSSSVTGVIHEQYF
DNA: TGTGCCAGCAGTTCTTCTGTGACAGGGGTGATCCACGAGCAGTACTTC

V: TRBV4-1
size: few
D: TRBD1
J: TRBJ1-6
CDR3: CASSHLSGQGRSPLHF
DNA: TGCGCCAGCAGCCATTTGTCGGGACAGGGACGATCACCCCTCCACTTT

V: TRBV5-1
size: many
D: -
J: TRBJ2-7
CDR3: CASSLLGLSWNEQYF
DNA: TGCGCCAGCAGCTTGCTAGGGCTTTCCTGGAACGAGCAGTACTTC